This T cell receptor (beta chain) derives from a study of cytotoxic CD8 clonotypes in ibrutinib-treated CLL. Overall study context: There were about 11 relapsed/refractory patients and approximately 16 treatment-naive patients, and under 18 were IGHV unmutated. Response samples were taken after a median roughly 12 months of treatment, range 6 to 36.

Assay: immunoSEQ multiplex PCR; the TCRdb copy retains only in-frame clones and omits some. The sample consists of approximately 50,000 clones, 71% of them appearing once. CDR1 is MNHEY and CDR2 is SMNVEV in the germline V gene (reference sequence). Trimming cost V 0 bases and J 3 bases, with 1 base left between them. The CDR3 covers 12 residues. The V call is TRBV27, the J call TRBJ2-3, with D hard to call. The sequencing here drew on PBMCs, taken after 12 months of ibrutinib treatment. The sequence was obtained from a human donor with chronic lymphocytic leukemia. CDR3 loop: CASSLSTDTQYF. CDR3 coding DNA: TGTGCCAGCAGTTTATCTACAGATACGCAGTATTTT.